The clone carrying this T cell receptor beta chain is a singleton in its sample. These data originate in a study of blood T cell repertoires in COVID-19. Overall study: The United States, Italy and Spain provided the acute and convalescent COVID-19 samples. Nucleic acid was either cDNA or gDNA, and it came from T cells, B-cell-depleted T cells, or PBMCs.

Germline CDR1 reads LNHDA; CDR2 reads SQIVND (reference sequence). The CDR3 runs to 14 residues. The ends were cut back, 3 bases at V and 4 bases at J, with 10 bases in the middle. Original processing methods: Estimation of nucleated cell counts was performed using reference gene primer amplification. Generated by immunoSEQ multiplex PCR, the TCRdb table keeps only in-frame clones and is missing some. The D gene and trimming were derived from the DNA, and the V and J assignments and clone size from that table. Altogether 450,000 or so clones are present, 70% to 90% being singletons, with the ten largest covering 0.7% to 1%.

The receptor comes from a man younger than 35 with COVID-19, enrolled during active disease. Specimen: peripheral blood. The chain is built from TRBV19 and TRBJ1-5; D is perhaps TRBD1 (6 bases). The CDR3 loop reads CASSIRGKNQPQHF. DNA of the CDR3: TGTGCCAGTAGTATCAGGGGTAAAAATCAGCCCCAGCATTTT.